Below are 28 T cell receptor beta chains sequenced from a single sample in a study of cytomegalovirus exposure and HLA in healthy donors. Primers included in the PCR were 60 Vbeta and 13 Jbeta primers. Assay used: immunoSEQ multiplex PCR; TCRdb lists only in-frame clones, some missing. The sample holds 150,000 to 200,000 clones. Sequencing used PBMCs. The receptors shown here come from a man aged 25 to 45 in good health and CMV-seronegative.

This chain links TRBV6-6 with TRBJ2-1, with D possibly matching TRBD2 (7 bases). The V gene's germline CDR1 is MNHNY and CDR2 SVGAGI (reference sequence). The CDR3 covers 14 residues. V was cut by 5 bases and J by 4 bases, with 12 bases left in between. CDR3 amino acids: CASSRGAGYNEQFF. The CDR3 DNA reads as TGTGCCAGCAGTCGGGGGGCCGGGTACAATGAGCAGTTCTTC.

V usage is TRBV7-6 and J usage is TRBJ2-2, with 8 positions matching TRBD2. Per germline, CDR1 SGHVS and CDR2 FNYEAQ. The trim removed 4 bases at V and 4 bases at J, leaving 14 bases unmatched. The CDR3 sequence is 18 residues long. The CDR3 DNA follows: TGTGCCAGCAGCTCCATACCAGGTAGCGGGAAAAGCACCGGGGAGCTGTTTTTT. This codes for CASSSIPGSGKSTGELFF.

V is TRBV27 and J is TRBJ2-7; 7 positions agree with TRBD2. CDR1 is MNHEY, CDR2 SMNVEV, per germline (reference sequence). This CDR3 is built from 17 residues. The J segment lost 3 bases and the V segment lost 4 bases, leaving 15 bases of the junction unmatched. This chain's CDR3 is CASSSSRLGGIGYEQYF. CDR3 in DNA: TGTGCCAGCAGTTCCTCCCGCCTCGGGGGGATTGGCTACGAGCAGTACTTC.

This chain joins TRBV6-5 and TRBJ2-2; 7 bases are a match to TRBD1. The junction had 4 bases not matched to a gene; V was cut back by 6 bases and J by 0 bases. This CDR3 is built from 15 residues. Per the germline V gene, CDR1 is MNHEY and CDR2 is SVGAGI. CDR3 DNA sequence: TGTGCCAGCAGGGCCGGGACAGCGAACACCGGGGAGCTGTTTTTT. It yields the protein CASRAGTANTGELFF.

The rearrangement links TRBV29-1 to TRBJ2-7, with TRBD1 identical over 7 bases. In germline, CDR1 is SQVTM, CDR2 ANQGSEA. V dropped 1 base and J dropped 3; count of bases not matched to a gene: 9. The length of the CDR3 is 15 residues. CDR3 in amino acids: CSVEGNRGTNYEQYF. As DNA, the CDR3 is TGCAGCGTTGAAGGGAACAGGGGAACCAACTACGAGCAGTACTTC.

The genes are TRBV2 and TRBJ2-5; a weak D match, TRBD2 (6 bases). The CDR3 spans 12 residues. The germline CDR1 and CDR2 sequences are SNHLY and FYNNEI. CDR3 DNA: TGTGTCATGGGGAGGAACCAAGAGACCCAGTACTTC. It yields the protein CVMGRNQETQYF.

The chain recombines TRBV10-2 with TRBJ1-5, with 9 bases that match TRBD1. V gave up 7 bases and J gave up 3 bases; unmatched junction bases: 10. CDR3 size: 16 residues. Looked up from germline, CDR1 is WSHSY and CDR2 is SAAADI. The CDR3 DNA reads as TGCGCCAGCATGTCGGCCGGGACAGGGTTCAATCAGCCCCAGCATTTT. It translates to CASMSAGTGFNQPQHF.

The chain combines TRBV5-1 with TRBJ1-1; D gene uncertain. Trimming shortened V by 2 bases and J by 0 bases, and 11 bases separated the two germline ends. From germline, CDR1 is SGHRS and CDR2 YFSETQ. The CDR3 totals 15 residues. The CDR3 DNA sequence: TGCGCCAGCAGCTTAGAGGCTCGCATGAACACTGAAGCTTTCTTT. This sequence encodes CASSLEARMNTEAFF.

In DNA form, the CDR3 reads TGTGCCAGCAGCTTAGATGGGGGTAGCGGGCAGTACTTC. Its translation: CASSLDGGSGQYF. V is TRBV7-2 and J is TRBJ2-7, with D maybe TRBD2 (6 bases). The CDR3 is made up of 13 amino acids. V was pared by 1 base and J by 9 bases, with 13 bases between. CDR1 SGHTA and CDR2 FQGNSA come from the germline V gene.

The CDR3 DNA sequence: TGCGCCAGCAGCTCCTTCCTAGCGGGAGTCAATGAGCAGTTCTTC. Encoded protein: CASSSFLAGVNEQFF. The chain couples TRBV5-1 to TRBJ2-1, with 10 nucleotides matching TRBD2. Trimming cost V 3 bases and J 6 bases; bases outside gene matches: 6. Germline CDR1 SGHRS, CDR2 YFSETQ. The CDR3 consists of 15 residues.

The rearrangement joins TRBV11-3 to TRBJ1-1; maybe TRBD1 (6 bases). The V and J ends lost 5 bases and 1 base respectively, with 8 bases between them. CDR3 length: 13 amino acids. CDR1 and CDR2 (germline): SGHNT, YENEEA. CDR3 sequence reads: CASSQGTNTEAFF. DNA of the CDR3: TGTGCCAGCAGCCAGGGGACGAACACTGAAGCTTTCTTT.

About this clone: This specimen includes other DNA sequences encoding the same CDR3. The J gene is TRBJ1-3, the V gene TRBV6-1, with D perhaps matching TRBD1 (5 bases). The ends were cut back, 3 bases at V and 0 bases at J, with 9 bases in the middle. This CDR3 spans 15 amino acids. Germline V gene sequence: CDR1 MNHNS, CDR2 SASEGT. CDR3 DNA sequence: TGTGCCAGCAGTGATGGGGACTTCTCTGGAAACACCATATATTTT. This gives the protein CASSDGDFSGNTIYF.

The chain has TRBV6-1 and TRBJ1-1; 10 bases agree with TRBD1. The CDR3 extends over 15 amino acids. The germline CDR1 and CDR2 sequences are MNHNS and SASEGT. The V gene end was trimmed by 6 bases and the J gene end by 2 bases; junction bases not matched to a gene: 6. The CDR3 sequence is CASSNDRGRNTEAFF. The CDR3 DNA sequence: TGTGCCAGCAGCAACGACAGGGGGCGAAACACTGAAGCTTTCTTT.

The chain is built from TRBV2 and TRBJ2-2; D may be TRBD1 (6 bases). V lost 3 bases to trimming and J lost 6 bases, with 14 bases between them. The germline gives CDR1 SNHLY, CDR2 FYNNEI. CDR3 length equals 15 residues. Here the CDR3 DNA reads TGTGCCAGCAGTGAGTCCCCAGGGGTTTCCGGGGAGCTGTTTTTT. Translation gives CASSESPGVSGELFF.

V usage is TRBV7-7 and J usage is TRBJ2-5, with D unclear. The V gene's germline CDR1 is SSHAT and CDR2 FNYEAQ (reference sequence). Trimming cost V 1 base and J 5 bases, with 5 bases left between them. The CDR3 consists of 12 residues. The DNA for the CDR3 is TGTGCCAGCAGCTTAGTTGGCGAGACCCAGTACTTC. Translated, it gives CASSLVGETQYF.

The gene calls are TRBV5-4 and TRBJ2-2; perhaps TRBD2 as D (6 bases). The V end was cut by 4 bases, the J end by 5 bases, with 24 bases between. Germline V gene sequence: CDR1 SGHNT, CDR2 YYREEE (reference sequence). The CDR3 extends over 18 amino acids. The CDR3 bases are TGTGCCAGCAGCAAGGACGGGGGATTGGGGATGAGAACCGGGGAGCTGTTTTTT. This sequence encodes CASSKDGGLGMRTGELFF.

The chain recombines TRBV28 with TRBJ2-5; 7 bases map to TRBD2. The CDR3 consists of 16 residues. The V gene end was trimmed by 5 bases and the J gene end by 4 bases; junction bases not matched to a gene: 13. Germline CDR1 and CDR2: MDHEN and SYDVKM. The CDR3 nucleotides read TGTGCCAGCAGTCTTCACAGCGGGAAGGGTTTAGAGACCCAGTACTTC. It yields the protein CASSLHSGKGLETQYF.

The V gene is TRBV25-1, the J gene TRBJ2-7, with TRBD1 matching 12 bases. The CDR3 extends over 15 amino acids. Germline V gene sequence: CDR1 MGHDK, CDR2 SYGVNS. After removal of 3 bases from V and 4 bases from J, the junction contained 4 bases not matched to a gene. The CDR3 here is CASSDPGQGAYEQYF. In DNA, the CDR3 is TGTGCCAGCAGTGACCCGGGACAGGGGGCATACGAGCAGTACTTC.

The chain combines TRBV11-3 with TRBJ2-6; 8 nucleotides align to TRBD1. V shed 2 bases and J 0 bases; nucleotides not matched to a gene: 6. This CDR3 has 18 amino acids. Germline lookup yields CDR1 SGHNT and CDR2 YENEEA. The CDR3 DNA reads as TGTGCCAGCAGCTTACAGGGGGCGGGGAGCTCTGGGGCCAACGTCCTGACTTTC. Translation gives CASSLQGAGSSGANVLTF.

The CDR3 reads CASSYSGREETQYF. The CDR3 DNA reads TGTGCCAGCAGCTATAGCGGGAGGGAAGAGACCCAGTACTTC. This chain links TRBV7-9 with TRBJ2-5; 11 bases map to TRBD2. Germline V gene data show CDR1 as SEHNR and CDR2 as FQNEAQ (reference sequence). After removal of 4 bases from V and 3 bases from J, the junction contained 1 base not matched to a gene. The CDR3 contains 14 residues.

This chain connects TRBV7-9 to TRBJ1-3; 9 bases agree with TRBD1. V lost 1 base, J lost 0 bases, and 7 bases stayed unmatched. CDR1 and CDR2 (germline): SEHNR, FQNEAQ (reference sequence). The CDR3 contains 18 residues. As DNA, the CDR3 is TGTGCCAGCAGCTTAGACGGGGACAGGGCTCTCTCTGGAAACACCATATATTTT. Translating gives CASSLDGDRALSGNTIYF.

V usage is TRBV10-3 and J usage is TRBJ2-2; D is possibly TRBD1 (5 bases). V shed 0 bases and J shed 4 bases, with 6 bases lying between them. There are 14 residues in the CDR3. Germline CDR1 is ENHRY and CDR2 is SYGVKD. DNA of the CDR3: TGTGCCATCAGTGAGTCTAGGGGCACCGGGGAGCTGTTTTTT. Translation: CAISESRGTGELFF.

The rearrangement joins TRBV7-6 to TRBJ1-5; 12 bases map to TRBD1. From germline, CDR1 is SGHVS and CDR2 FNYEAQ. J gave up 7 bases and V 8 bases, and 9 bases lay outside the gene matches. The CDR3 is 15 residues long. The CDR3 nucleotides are TGTGCCAGCTGGGACAGGGGGCGACGGGAGCAGCCCCAGCATTTT. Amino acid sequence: CASWDRGRREQPQHF. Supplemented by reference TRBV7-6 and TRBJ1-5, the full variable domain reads GAGVSQSPRYKVTKRGQDVALRCDPISGHVSLYWYRQALGQGPEFLTYFNYEAQQDKSGLPNDRFSAERPEGSISTLTIQRTEQRDSAMYRCASWDRGRREQPQHFGDGTRLSIL.

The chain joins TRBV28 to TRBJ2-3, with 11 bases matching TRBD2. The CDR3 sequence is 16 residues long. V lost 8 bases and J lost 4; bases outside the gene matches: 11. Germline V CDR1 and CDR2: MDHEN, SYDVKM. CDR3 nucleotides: TGTGCCAGCTGGTCGACTAGCGGGATCGAGCCAGATACGCAGTATTTT. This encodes CASWSTSGIEPDTQYF.

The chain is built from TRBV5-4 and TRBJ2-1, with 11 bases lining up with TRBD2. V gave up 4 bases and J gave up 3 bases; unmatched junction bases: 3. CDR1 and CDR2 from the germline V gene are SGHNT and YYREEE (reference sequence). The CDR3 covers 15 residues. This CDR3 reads CASSLGLADYNEQFF. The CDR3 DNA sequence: TGTGCCAGCAGCCTGGGACTAGCGGACTACAATGAGCAGTTCTTC.

The CDR3: CASSLSGGFEETQYF. The CDR3 DNA follows: TGCGCCAGCAGCCTCAGTGGAGGGTTCGAAGAGACCCAGTACTTC. The gene calls are TRBV4-1 and TRBJ2-5, with a possible D match to TRBD2 (6 bases). CDR1 and CDR2 from the germline V gene are MGHRA and YSYEKL. Between the trimmed V and J ends, which lost 4 bases and 3 bases, there was a span of 15 bases. There are 15 residues in the CDR3.

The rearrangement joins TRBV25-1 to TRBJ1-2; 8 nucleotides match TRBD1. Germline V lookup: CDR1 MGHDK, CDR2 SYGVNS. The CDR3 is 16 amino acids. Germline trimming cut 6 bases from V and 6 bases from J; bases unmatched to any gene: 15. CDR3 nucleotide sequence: TGTGCCAGCAGAAGCGCCCCTAGCGCAGGGGGCGATGGCTACACCTTC. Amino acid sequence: CASRSAPSAGGDGYTF.

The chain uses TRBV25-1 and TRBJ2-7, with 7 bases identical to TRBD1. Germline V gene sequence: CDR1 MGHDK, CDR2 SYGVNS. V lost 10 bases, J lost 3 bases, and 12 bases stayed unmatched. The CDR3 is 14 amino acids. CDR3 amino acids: CAIRGHRGNYEQYF. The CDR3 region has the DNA TGTGCCATCAGGGGACACAGGGGAAACTACGAGCAGTACTTC.